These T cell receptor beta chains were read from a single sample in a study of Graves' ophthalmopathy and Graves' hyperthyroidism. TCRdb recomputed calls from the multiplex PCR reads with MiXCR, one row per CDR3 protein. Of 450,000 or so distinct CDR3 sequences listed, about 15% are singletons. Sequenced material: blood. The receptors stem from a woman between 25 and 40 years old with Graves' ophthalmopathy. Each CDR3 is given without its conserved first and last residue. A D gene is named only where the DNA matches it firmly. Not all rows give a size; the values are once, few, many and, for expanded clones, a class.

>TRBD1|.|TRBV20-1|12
SARGGRGLAEAF
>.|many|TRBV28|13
ASSSDLRSTGELF
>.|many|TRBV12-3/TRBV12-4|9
ASSLTGEQY
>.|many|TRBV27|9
ASSDNSEAF
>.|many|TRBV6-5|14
ASSPKKWTVNQPQH
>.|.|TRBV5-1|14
ASSLRGAGIPQGYA
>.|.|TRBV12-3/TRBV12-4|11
ASSQGHIHGYT
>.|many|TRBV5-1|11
ASSLGRDVEQY
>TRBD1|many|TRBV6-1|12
ASSEAAGGYEQY
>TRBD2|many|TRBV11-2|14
ASSLGAGGLAGHVD
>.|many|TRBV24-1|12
ATQTAANTGELF
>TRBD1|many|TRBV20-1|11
SAKGQARWPQH
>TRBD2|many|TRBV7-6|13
ASSFGGRDTGELF
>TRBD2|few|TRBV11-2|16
ASSKSGTSGLAKNIQY
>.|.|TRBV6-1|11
ASTVMTKYDQY
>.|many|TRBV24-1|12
ATSDMAEQETQY
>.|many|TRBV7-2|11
ASSPDWAKTQY
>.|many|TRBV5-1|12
ASSTRGLSTEAF
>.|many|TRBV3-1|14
ASSLEGSLMNTEAF
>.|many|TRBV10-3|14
AISESTRQGNQPQH
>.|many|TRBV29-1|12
SVEAGHLSYEQY
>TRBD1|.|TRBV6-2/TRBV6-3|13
ASSAGQGSADTQY
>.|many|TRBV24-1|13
ATSDLPGPQETQY
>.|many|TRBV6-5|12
ASSSILSTGELF
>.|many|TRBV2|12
ASSELVQNYEQY
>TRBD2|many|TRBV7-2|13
ASSGSSGRGATQY
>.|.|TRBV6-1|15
ASTKYNRVDLNYGYT
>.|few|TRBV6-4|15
ASSTDRFGFSGNTIY
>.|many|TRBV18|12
ASSPSIGNTEAF
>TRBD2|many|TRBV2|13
ASRASSGSIKTQY
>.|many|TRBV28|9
ASAQNTEAF
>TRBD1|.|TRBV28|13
ASSSSFRGAYGYT
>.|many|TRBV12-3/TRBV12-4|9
ASSLRDTQY
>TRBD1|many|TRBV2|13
ASSDTGEGNYGYT
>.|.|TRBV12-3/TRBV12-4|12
ASSFAEPNTEAF
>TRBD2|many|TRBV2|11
ASSFTSGYERY
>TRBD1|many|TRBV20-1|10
SASSGDRPSY
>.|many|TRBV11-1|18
ASSLVLSSRVEETGETQY
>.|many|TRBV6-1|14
ASSERQAARGSPLH
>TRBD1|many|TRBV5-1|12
ASSSRTGAYEQY
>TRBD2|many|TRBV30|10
AWSGGRETQY
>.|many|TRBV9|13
ASSVTGDSNSPLH
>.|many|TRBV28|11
ASSFMGDTEAF
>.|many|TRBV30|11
AWSVRGQETQY